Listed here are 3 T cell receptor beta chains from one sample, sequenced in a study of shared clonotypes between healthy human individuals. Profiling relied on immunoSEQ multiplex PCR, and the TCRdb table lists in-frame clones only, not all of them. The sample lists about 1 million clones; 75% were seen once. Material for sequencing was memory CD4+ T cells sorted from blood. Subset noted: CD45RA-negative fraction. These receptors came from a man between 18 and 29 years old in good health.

The CDR3 sequence: CASSRNPGTSGSRNEQFF. In nucleotides, the CDR3 is TGCGCCAGCAGCCGAAATCCTGGGACTAGCGGGAGTAGGAATGAGCAGTTCTTC. V usage is TRBV5-1 and J usage is TRBJ2-1, with TRBD2 matching 14 bases. After removal of 4 bases from V and 7 bases from J, the junction contained 13 bases not matched to a gene. Germline assignment: CDR1 SGHRS and CDR2 YFSETQ. The CDR3 sequence is 18 residues long.

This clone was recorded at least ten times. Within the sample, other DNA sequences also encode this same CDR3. For the CDR3, the DNA is TGTGCCAGCTCACCCCAGGGGTACACTGAAGCTTTCTTT. Translated: CASSPQGYTEAFF. The rearrangement links TRBV18 to TRBJ1-1, with a weak D call TRBD1 (6 bases). The CDR3 length is 13 residues. In germline, CDR1 is KGHSH, CDR2 LQKENI. Trimming pared 3 bases from V and 3 bases from J, leaving 8 bases between.

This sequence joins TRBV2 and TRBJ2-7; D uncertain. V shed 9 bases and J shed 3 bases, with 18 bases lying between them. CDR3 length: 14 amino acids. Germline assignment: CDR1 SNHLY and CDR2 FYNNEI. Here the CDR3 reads CASQRDETYYEQYF. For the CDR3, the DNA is TGTGCCAGTCAGCGTGACGAGACTTACTACGAGCAGTACTTC.